A selection of T cell receptor beta chains follows, all from one sample in a study of vaccination effects on CD4 cells after COVID-19. These TCRs are of unknown antigen specificity. Profiled with immunoSEQ multiplex PCR; TCRdb holds only in-frame clones, not every one. The repertoire holds about 72,000 clones, with around 81% as singletons. This material consisted of CD4+ T cells from PBMCs cultured with HCoV-229E spike peptides, taken after COVID-19 vaccination. These receptors were obtained from a human donor who received a COVID-19 vaccine. The CDR3 runs from the conserved cysteine through the conserved F or W. A D gene is named only where the DNA matches it firmly. Expanded clones are given a class, and other clones once, few, many or no size at all.

TRBV5-4	few	TRBJ1-4	TRBD1	TGTGCCAGCAGTCCAGGGGGGTCGACTAATGAAAAACTGTTTTTT	CASSPGGSTNEKLFF
TRBV5-4	-	TRBJ1-1	TRBD1	TGTGCCAGCAGCCAGCCACCGGGACAGGGATACACTGAAGCTTTCTTT	CASSQPPGQGYTEAFF
TRBV3-1/TRBV3-2	-	TRBJ2-5	-	TGTGCCAGCAGCCTCGTGGTCGGCCAAGAGACCCAGTACTTC	CASSLVVGQETQYF
TRBV14	-	TRBJ2-5	-	TGTGCCAGCAGCCAAGTACGGGGGACAGCAGTTCGGGAGACCCAGTACTTC	CASSQVRGTAVRETQYF
TRBV10-1	-	TRBJ2-5	TRBD2	TGCGCCAGCAGTGACGGGGGGGAGGTAGGAGAGACCCAGTACTTC	CASSDGGEVGETQYF
TRBV7-8	-	TRBJ1-3	TRBD1	TGTGCCAGCAGCTTAACGGGACAGGCTTTTGGAAACACCATATATTTT	CASSLTGQAFGNTIYF
TRBV27	-	TRBJ1-5	-	TGTGCCAGCAGTTTATCGGGCAGCAATCAGCCCCAGCATTTT	CASSLSGSNQPQHF
TRBV11-2	medium-sized	TRBJ1-5	-	TGTGCCAGCAGCCGGGGCCGAAATCAGCCCCAGCATTTT	CASSRGRNQPQHF
TRBV27	-	TRBJ2-1	-	TGTGCCACCTGGGACACAAACTCCTACAATGAGCAGTTCTTC	CATWDTNSYNEQFF
TRBV24-1	once	TRBJ2-2	TRBD2	TGTGCCACCAGTGATCCAAGGACTAGCGGGAACACCGGGGAGCTGTTTTTT	CATSDPRTSGNTGELFF
TRBV5-4	-	TRBJ2-2	-	TGTGCCAGCAGCCCGTCGAACACCGGGGAGCTGTTTTTT	CASSPSNTGELFF
TRBV15	-	TRBJ1-4	-	TGTGCCACCAGCAGGAGTAATGAAAAACTGTTTTTT	CATSRSNEKLFF
TRBV9	-	TRBJ1-3	-	TGTGCCAGCAGCGTAGGGGGAATGGGAAACACCATATATTTT	CASSVGGMGNTIYF
TRBV6-5	-	TRBJ1-2	TRBD1	TGTGCCAGCAGTACGGGACAGGGGGCCTATGGCTACACCTTC	CASSTGQGAYGYTF
TRBV6-4	-	TRBJ1-2	-	TGTGCCAGCATTATATTGGGGACGAGCTATGGCTACACCTTC	CASIILGTSYGYTF
TRBV5-1	once	TRBJ2-2	TRBD2	TGCGCCAGCAGCTTTTTTCAGGGAGGGGCCGGGGAGCTGTTTTTT	CASSFFQGGAGELFF
TRBV24-1	-	TRBJ1-2	-	TGTGCCACCGGGGACGGAAACTATGGCTACACCTTC	CATGDGNYGYTF
TRBV5-1	-	TRBJ1-4	TRBD1	TGCGCCAGCAGCTCCCGACAGGGTAGTTATGAAAAACTGTTTTTT	CASSSRQGSYEKLFF
TRBV18	-	TRBJ2-5	-	TGTGCCAGCTCACCTGGACAGACCGAGACCCAGTACTTC	CASSPGQTETQYF